This is a list of T cell receptor beta chains from one sample in a study of OX40 agonist ivuxolimab in advanced cancers. Data came from immunoSEQ multiplex PCR; TCRdb stores just in-frame clones and leaves some out. The sample yields roughly 95,000 clones, more than 75% seen once. Sequenced material: CD4+ or CD8+ T cells sorted from blood, taken in a trial of the OX40 agonist ivuxolimab. The receptors here all came from an adult with an advanced solid tumor such as melanoma, head and neck, liver or kidney cancer. CDR3s include the opening cysteine and the closing phenylalanine or tryptophan. Each record gives: J gene, clone size, D gene, V gene, CDR3 length, CDR3 DNA, CDR3 protein. D genes are given only for firm matches. Not all rows give a size; the values are once, few, many and, for expanded clones, a class.

J: TRBJ1-1; size: .; D: .; V: TRBV5-1; length: 14; DNA: TGCGCCAGCGCGAGCACAGGAGTAAACACTGAAGCTTTCTTT; CDR3: CASASTGVNTEAFF
J: TRBJ2-5; size: .; D: TRBD2; V: TRBV7-8; length: 16; DNA: TGTGCCAGCAGCACAACTAGCGGGAAGTACCAAGAGACCCAGTACTTC; CDR3: CASSTTSGKYQETQYF
J: TRBJ1-4; size: .; D: TRBD1; V: TRBV6-1; length: 15; DNA: TGTGCCAGCAGAGGTACAGGGGAGAGTGGTGAAAAACTGTTTTTT; CDR3: CASRGTGESGEKLFF
J: TRBJ2-1; size: once; D: TRBD2; V: TRBV7-8; length: 15; DNA: TGTGCCAGCAGCTTAGTAGCGGGAGGGCGGGATGAGCAGTTCTTC; CDR3: CASSLVAGGRDEQFF
J: TRBJ1-4; size: once; D: .; V: TRBV5-1; length: 14; DNA: TGCGCCAGCAGCTCAGAGGCAACTAATGAAAAACTGTTTTTT; CDR3: CASSSEATNEKLFF
J: TRBJ1-1; size: .; D: .; V: TRBV29-1; length: 13; DNA: TGCAGCGTTGAAAGAGACAGAAACACTGAAGCTTTCTTT; CDR3: CSVERDRNTEAFF
J: TRBJ2-1; size: once; D: .; V: TRBV30; length: 14; DNA: TGTGCCTGGAGTGTCAAGGGGGCCTACAATGAGCAGTTCTTC; CDR3: CAWSVKGAYNEQFF
J: TRBJ1-2; size: .; D: .; V: TRBV4-1; length: 17; DNA: TGCGCCAGCAGCCAAGAAGGGTTTGGCGGGACTAACTATGGCTACACCTTC; CDR3: CASSQEGFGGTNYGYTF
J: TRBJ2-3; size: .; D: TRBD2; V: TRBV30; length: 16; DNA: TGTGCCTGGAGTTCGGGACAAGCGGGAGCTGAAGATACGCAGTATTTT; CDR3: CAWSSGQAGAEDTQYF
J: TRBJ2-5; size: .; D: .; V: TRBV6-5; length: 15; DNA: TGTGCCAGCAGTTACAGGGGTCAGTACCAAGAGACCCAGTACTTC; CDR3: CASSYRGQYQETQYF
J: TRBJ2-1; size: .; D: .; V: TRBV7-7; length: 16; DNA: TGTGCTAGCAGCCTGATGACCGGGACGGAATACAATGAGCAGTTCTTC; CDR3: CASSLMTGTEYNEQFF
J: TRBJ2-6; size: .; D: .; V: TRBV28; length: 17; DNA: TGTGCCAGCACCCTAGACACGGGGGGCGCTGGGGCCAACGTCCTGACTTTC; CDR3: CASTLDTGGAGANVLTF
J: TRBJ1-4; size: .; D: .; V: TRBV6-1; length: 15; DNA: TGTGCCAGCAGGGCTGGACAGCTTTATAATGAAAAACTGTTTTTT; CDR3: CASRAGQLYNEKLFF
J: TRBJ1-5; size: .; D: .; V: TRBV28; length: 12; DNA: TGTGCCAGCCGAAGTAGCAATCAGCCCCAGCATTTT; CDR3: CASRSSNQPQHF
J: TRBJ1-2; size: .; D: .; V: TRBV19; length: 14; DNA: TGTGCCAGTAGTAGGGGACGGGGTCCCTATGGCTACACCTTC; CDR3: CASSRGRGPYGYTF
J: TRBJ2-7; size: once; D: .; V: TRBV10-3; length: 16; DNA: TGTGCCATCAGTGAGTCGTTGGTGGACTCCGGTGGGGCGCAGTACTTC; CDR3: CAISESLVDSGGAQYF
J: TRBJ2-5; size: .; D: TRBD1; V: TRBV5-1; length: 16; DNA: TGCGCCAGCAGCTTGACACAGGGGTCTGGTAGGGAGACCCAGTACTTC; CDR3: CASSLTQGSGRETQYF
J: TRBJ1-1; size: .; D: TRBD1; V: TRBV30; length: 12; DNA: TGTGCCTGGAGTGTCCACAGGGGGGAAGCTTTCTTT; CDR3: CAWSVHRGEAFF
J: TRBJ1-4; size: .; D: TRBD1; V: TRBV19; length: 15; DNA: TGTGCCAGTAACCCCGACAGGGGGGCTAATGAAAAACTGTTTTTT; CDR3: CASNPDRGANEKLFF
J: TRBJ2-3; size: .; D: .; V: TRBV5-1; length: 13; DNA: TGCGCCAGCAGTGAGGGCAGCACAGATACGCAGTATTTT; CDR3: CASSEGSTDTQYF
J: TRBJ1-1; size: .; D: .; V: TRBV10-2; length: 13; DNA: TGCGCCAGCAGTGAGTCGGTGAACACTGAAGCTTTCTTT; CDR3: CASSESVNTEAFF
J: TRBJ1-5; size: .; D: .; V: TRBV18; length: 15; DNA: TGTGCCAGCTCACCGACGTTCTCGGATGATCAGCCCCAGCATTTT; CDR3: CASSPTFSDDQPQHF
J: TRBJ2-5; size: .; D: .; V: TRBV29-1; length: 13; DNA: TGCAGCGCCACATATGAGTATAGGGAGACCCAGTACTTC; CDR3: CSATYEYRETQYF
J: TRBJ2-7; size: .; D: TRBD2; V: TRBV2; length: 16; DNA: TGTGCCAGCAGTGAGTCGCTAGCGGGAGGTACCTACGAGCAGTACTTC; CDR3: CASSESLAGGTYEQYF
J: TRBJ2-7; size: once; D: TRBD2; V: TRBV6-1; length: 15; DNA: TGTGCCAGCAGGATCCGGACTAGCGATTCCTACGAGCAGTACTTC; CDR3: CASRIRTSDSYEQYF
J: TRBJ2-4; size: few; D: TRBD1; V: TRBV19; length: 13; DNA: TGTGCCAGTAGCCAGGGACAGGAGGCATTTCAGTACTTC; CDR3: CASSQGQEAFQYF
J: TRBJ2-2; size: once; D: .; V: TRBV7-9; length: 15; DNA: TGTGCCAGCAGCTTAGACACAACGAACACCGGGGAGCTGTTTTTT; CDR3: CASSLDTTNTGELFF
J: TRBJ2-6; size: .; D: .; V: TRBV11-2; length: 15; DNA: TGTGCCAGCAGCCATGCTTTTGGTGGGGCCAACGTCCTGACTTTC; CDR3: CASSHAFGGANVLTF
J: TRBJ1-1; size: .; D: .; V: TRBV5-4; length: 15; DNA: TGTGCCAGCAGCCCGGTCCCGGGGATGAACACTGAAGCTTTCTTT; CDR3: CASSPVPGMNTEAFF
J: TRBJ1-5; size: .; D: .; V: TRBV7-2; length: 13; DNA: TGTGCCAGCAGCACGGGGAAAGCTCAGCCCCAGCATTTT; CDR3: CASSTGKAQPQHF
J: TRBJ2-5; size: .; D: TRBD1; V: TRBV6-5; length: 15; DNA: TGTGCCAGCAGTCCTGGACAGGGGGCCGGGGAGACCCAGTACTTC; CDR3: CASSPGQGAGETQYF